One sample yielded the 26 T cell receptor beta chains listed below, sequenced in a study of T-cell reconstitution after alpha-beta-depleted transplantation in children. Molecular barcoding with unique molecular identifiers was used for the TCRbeta library. TCRdb analysed the PCR reads with MiXCR anew, one entry per CDR3 protein. Of 45,000 to 50,000 distinct CDR3 sequences in the sample, under 60% were seen once. The source was peripheral blood, collected before TCRalphabeta/CD19-depleted stem cell transplant. The receptors stem from a boy under two years old with SCID, due to receive a stem cell transplant.

The V and J genes are TRBV6-1 and TRBJ2-7; maybe TRBD1 (6 bases). The germline gives CDR1 MNHNS, CDR2 SASEGT. CDR3 size: 14 residues. Trimming took off 7 bases at V and 0 bases at J, with 13 bases between the two ends. The DNA for the CDR3 is TGTGCCAGCACCCGGGACACACACTCCTACGAGCAGTACTTC. This translates into CASTRDTHSYEQYF.

Ten or more counts support this clonotype. This chain uses TRBV28 with TRBJ1-5, with unresolved D. Germline V gene data show CDR1 as MDHEN and CDR2 as SYDVKM. V lost 4 bases and J 9 bases, leaving 16 bases between the germline ends. The length of the CDR3 is 14 residues. The CDR3 sequence: CASSSLDARWPQHF. CDR3 bases: TGTGCCAGCAGTTCCTTAGATGCGCGGTGGCCCCAGCATTTT.

The chain joins TRBV6-1 to TRBJ2-1; 7 bases agree with TRBD1. CDR3 length: 14 residues. Germline V gene data show CDR1 as MNHNS and CDR2 as SASEGT. V dropped 5 bases and J dropped 5; count of bases not matched to a gene: 6. The CDR3 sequence is CASSRQGPNNEQFF. CDR3 nucleotides: TGTGCCAGCAGTCGACAGGGTCCAAACAATGAGCAGTTCTTC.

The J gene is TRBJ2-3, the V gene TRBV6-4; 10 bases align to TRBD2. The trim removed 3 bases at V and 0 bases at J, leaving 0 bases unmatched. This CDR3 has 15 amino acids. In germline, CDR1 is MRHNA, CDR2 SNTAGT. CDR3 region: CASSELAGSTDTQYF. The CDR3 DNA follows: TGTGCCAGCAGTGAACTAGCGGGGAGCACAGATACGCAGTATTTT.

V and J are TRBV5-1 and TRBJ1-1; 7 nucleotides align to TRBD1. Per the germline V gene, CDR1 is SGHRS and CDR2 is YFSETQ. Unmatched junction bases numbered 0, after V lost 6 bases and J lost 4 bases. The CDR3 is 11 amino acids. The CDR3 is CASTGGTEAFF. CDR3 DNA: TGCGCCAGCACAGGGGGCACTGAAGCTTTCTTT.

This clonotype showed up just a few times. The chain carries TRBV15 and TRBJ2-7, with a possible D match to TRBD2 (6 bases). Germline lookup yields CDR1 LNHNV and CDR2 YYDKDF (reference sequence). This CDR3 has 17 residues. The V gene lost 6 bases and the J gene lost 1 base, with 22 bases spanning the gap. DNA for the CDR3: TGTGCCACCAGTGGTGAGGCGGGGCTAGCAGGTTCCTACGAGCAGTACTTC. This encodes CATSGEAGLAGSYEQYF.

V usage is TRBV29-1 and J usage is TRBJ2-5; 7 bases map to TRBD1. The CDR3 extends over 13 amino acids. V lost 6 bases to trimming and J lost 4 bases; unmatched junction nucleotides: 8. From germline, CDR1 is SQVTM and CDR2 ANQGSEA. The CDR3 is CSVADRISETQYF. CDR3 DNA sequence: TGCAGCGTCGCGGACAGGATCTCAGAGACCCAGTACTTC.

The J gene is TRBJ2-1, the V gene TRBV5-1, with 7 bases fitting TRBD1. Germline V gene sequence: CDR1 SGHRS, CDR2 YFSETQ. The CDR3 length is 16 residues. The junction had 9 bases not matched to a gene; V was cut back by 2 bases and J by 4 bases. CDR3 residues: CASSFEAGTVYNEQFF. CDR3 bases: TGCGCCAGCAGCTTCGAGGCCGGGACAGTTTACAATGAGCAGTTCTTC.

The V call is TRBV18, the J call TRBJ1-1, with 9 bases aligning to TRBD1. This CDR3 is 13 amino acids long. CDR1 is KGHSH, CDR2 LQKENI, per germline. The V gene end was trimmed by 4 bases and the J gene end by 9 bases; junction bases not matched to a gene: 6. In nucleotides, the CDR3 is TGTGCCAGCTCACGGGAAACAGGGGGCCAAGCTTTCTTT. It encodes CASSRETGGQAFF.

A single count supports this clonotype. This sequence joins TRBV7-2 and TRBJ2-3, with TRBD1 matching 7 bases. This CDR3 is built from 14 residues. Germline loops: CDR1 SGHTA, CDR2 FQGNSA. V lost 10 bases to trimming and J lost 2 bases; unmatched junction nucleotides: 9. In DNA, the CDR3 is TGTGCCATCAGGGGGAGAGGGCCCACAGATACGCAGTATTTT. It is translated as CAIRGRGPTDTQYF. The full variable domain, completed using reference TRBV7-2 and TRBJ2-3, is GAGVSQSPSNKVTEKGKDVELRCDPISGHTALYWYRQSLGQGLEFLIYFQGNSAPDKSGLPSDRFSAERTGGSVSTLTIQRTQQEDSAVYLCAIRGRGPTDTQYFGPGTRLTVL.

The chain has TRBV5-1 and TRBJ2-7; D is possibly TRBD1 (6 bases). The germline CDR1 and CDR2 sequences are SGHRS and YFSETQ. This CDR3 has 16 residues. Trimming pared 5 bases from V and 9 bases from J, leaving 27 bases between. The CDR3 region has the DNA TGCGCCAGCAGTCTCCGGGACACCGAGTTTTCACGTGCGCAGTACTTC. Residues: CASSLRDTEFSRAQYF. The complete variable domain, with remaining parts taken from reference TRBV5-1 and TRBJ2-7, reads KAGVTQTPRYLIKTRGQQVTLSCSPISGHRSVSWYQQTPGQGLQFLFEYFSETQRNKGNFPGRFSGRQFSNSRSEMNVSTLELGDSALYLCASSLRDTEFSRAQYFGPGTRLTVT.

In its sample, this clonotype was seen a few times. V gene TRBV20-1 combines with J gene TRBJ1-1, with a possible D match to TRBD1 (5 bases). Trimming stripped 6 bases from V and 0 bases from J, with 11 bases between. CDR1 is DFQATT and CDR2 is SNEGSKA in the germline V gene (reference sequence). The CDR3 is 13 amino acids. The DNA for the CDR3 is TGCAGTGCGCATGGGGCCATGAACACTGAAGCTTTCTTT. Protein: CSAHGAMNTEAFF.

This clonotype was seen only a few times. The chain couples TRBV7-2 to TRBJ2-1; possibly TRBD2 for D (6 bases). This CDR3 is 14 amino acids long. V lost 1 base to trimming and J lost 8 bases, with 12 bases between them. Germline CDR1 reads SGHTA; CDR2 reads FQGNSA. Here the CDR3 DNA reads TGTGCCAGCAGCTTAGACCGACTAGTCTATGAGCAGTTCTTC. Its protein is CASSLDRLVYEQFF.

V usage is TRBV5-1 and J usage is TRBJ2-1, with 15 positions matching TRBD2. The CDR3 spans 16 residues. J was trimmed by 4 bases and V by 4 bases; bases with no gene match: 3. Germline CDR1 SGHRS, CDR2 YFSETQ. CDR3 bases: TGCGCCAGCAGCCAGGGACTAGCGGGGGGATACAATGAGCAGTTCTTC. As protein: CASSQGLAGGYNEQFF.

The chain is built from TRBV20-1 and TRBJ2-1; 12 bases agree with TRBD2. V lost 2 bases, J lost 0 bases, and 8 bases stayed unmatched. Germline assignment: CDR1 DFQATT and CDR2 SNEGSKA (reference sequence). The CDR3 is 18 residues long. The CDR3 coding sequence is TGCAGTGCTAGATCTAGCGGGGGGGTTTCACTCTCCTACAATGAGCAGTTCTTC. Its translation is CSARSSGGVSLSYNEQFF.

The V call is TRBV11-2, the J call TRBJ2-7; 8 bases fit TRBD2. The ends lost 1 base at V and 3 bases at J; junction bases unmatched: 14. Germline V CDR1 and CDR2: SGHAT, FQNNGV. CDR3 length equals 18 residues. This CDR3 is CASSLVGGQAGGNYEQYF. CDR3 nucleotides: TGTGCCAGCAGCTTAGTTGGGGGTCAGGCGGGGGGAAACTACGAGCAGTACTTC.

The chain recombines TRBV15 with TRBJ2-3, with unresolved D. Trimming shortened V by 6 bases and J by 3 bases, and 13 bases separated the two germline ends. From germline, CDR1 is LNHNV and CDR2 YYDKDF (reference sequence). This CDR3 region has 14 residues. The CDR3 sequence is CATRVHSETDTQYF. Here the CDR3 DNA reads TGTGCCACCAGGGTCCACTCGGAGACAGATACGCAGTATTTT. Complete variable domain (other parts from reference TRBV15 and TRBJ2-3): DAMVIQNPRYQVTQFGKPVTLSCSQTLNHNVMYWYQQKSSQAPKLLFHYYDKDFNNEADTPDNFQSRRPNTSFCFLDIRSPGLGDTAMYLCATRVHSETDTQYFGPGTRLTVL.

This clonotype showed up just a few times. The V call is TRBV11-2, the J call TRBJ1-1; 10 bases are shared with TRBD1. The CDR3 is 14 amino acids. Germline V CDR1 and CDR2: SGHAT, FQNNGV. V dropped 5 bases and J dropped 0; count of bases not matched to a gene: 0. The CDR3 DNA reads TGTGCCAGCAGCGGACAGGGGGTGAACACTGAAGCTTTCTTT. Protein product: CASSGQGVNTEAFF.

This clonotype was observed a single time. This rearrangement joins TRBV7-8 to TRBJ2-7; TRBD2 matches at 10 bases. CDR1 is SGHVS and CDR2 is FQNEAQ in the germline V gene. Unmatched junction bases numbered 4, after V lost 7 bases and J lost 1 base. The CDR3 has 14 residues. The CDR3 here is CASTLTSGSYEQYF. The DNA for the CDR3 is TGTGCCAGCACCCTGACTAGCGGGTCCTACGAGCAGTACTTC.

The chain recombines TRBV27 with TRBJ1-4; D not resolved. In germline, CDR1 is MNHEY, CDR2 SMNVEV (reference sequence). V was trimmed by 9 bases and J by 8 bases, leaving 16 bases between them. There are 13 residues in the CDR3. CDR3 loop: CASAGEGEEKLFF. As DNA, the CDR3 is TGTGCCAGTGCGGGAGAGGGAGAGGAAAAACTGTTTTTT.

V usage is TRBV7-3 and J usage is TRBJ2-5, with TRBD2 matching 9 bases. J lost 5 bases, V lost 5 bases, and 9 bases had no gene match. The CDR3 consists of 15 residues. Per the germline V gene, CDR1 is SGHTA and CDR2 is FQGTGA. CDR3 DNA sequence: TGTGCCAGCAGCAACGTGGCGGGGGGGCAGGAGACCCAGTACTTC. It specifies CASSNVAGGQETQYF.

In its sample, this clonotype was seen a few times. The chain is built from TRBV5-1 and TRBJ2-1; weak D call: TRBD2 (7 bases). CDR3 length equals 16 residues. Per germline, CDR1 SGHRS and CDR2 YFSETQ. Trimming pared 4 bases from V and 0 bases from J, leaving 14 bases between. CDR3 bases: TGCGCCAGCAGCCCCGGGGGGCCAAGCTCCTACAATGAGCAGTTCTTC. Translated, it gives CASSPGGPSSYNEQFF. The full variable domain, in which reference TRBV5-1 and TRBJ2-1 provide the parts outside the CDR3, is KAGVTQTPRYLIKTRGQQVTLSCSPISGHRSVSWYQQTPGQGLQFLFEYFSETQRNKGNFPGRFSGRQFSNSRSEMNVSTLELGDSALYLCASSPGGPSSYNEQFFGPGTRLTVL.

The CDR3 reads CASSVVDFTEAFF. For the CDR3, the DNA is TGTGCCAGCAGCGTAGTAGATTTCACTGAAGCTTTCTTT. The J gene is TRBJ1-1, the V gene TRBV9, with D unclear. V lost 0 bases, J lost 4 bases, and 7 bases lay in between. This CDR3 comprises 13 residues. The germline V gene encodes CDR1 SGDLS and CDR2 YYNGEE.

The sample holds a few counts of this clonotype. This chain uses TRBV5-1 with TRBJ1-2; D possibly corresponds to TRBD1 (6 bases). The CDR3 is 13 residues long. V lost 6 bases, J lost 0 bases, and 9 bases lay in between. Looked up from germline, CDR1 is SGHRS and CDR2 is YFSETQ. The CDR3 spells CASNPGANYGYTF. As DNA, the CDR3 is TGCGCCAGCAATCCAGGGGCTAACTATGGCTACACCTTC.

This clonotype was observed a few times. This chain joins TRBV6-4 and TRBJ1-2, with D tentatively TRBD1 (6 bases). Germline V gene lookup returns CDR1 MRHNA and CDR2 SNTAGT. The CDR3 contains 14 residues. The V end lost 2 bases, the J end lost 4 bases, and 11 bases lay between the germline ends. CDR3 in amino acids: CASSDGEGGYGYTF. The CDR3 coding sequence is TGTGCCAGCAGTGACGGCGAGGGGGGCTATGGCTACACCTTC.

This clonotype has a handful of counts. The chain has TRBV7-6 and TRBJ2-7, with TRBD2 matching over 11 bases. V shed 3 bases and J 5 bases; nucleotides not matched to a gene: 0. CDR1 and CDR2 (germline): SGHVS, FNYEAQ. The CDR3 is 13 residues long. CDR3 nucleotides: TGTGCCAGCAGCTTGACTAGCGGGGACGAGCAGTACTTC. Translating gives CASSLTSGDEQYF.